One T cell receptor (beta chain) is described in this entry. TCRdb called the RT-PCR reads again in MiXCR, with one record for every CDR3 protein. The repertoire has about 700,000 distinct CDR3 sequences, 13% to 15% of them found once; the top ten carry 3.6%. Trimming left V 5 bases short and J 4 bases short, with 17 bases between. Germline loops: CDR1 SQVTM, CDR2 ANQGSEA. CDR3 size: 14 residues. This TCR came from a female donor in good health, serving as a healthy control. The genes are TRBV29-1 and TRBJ1-1; D is unresolved. Sequenced: memory CD4+ T cells from blood. In nucleotides, the CDR3 is TGCAGCGTTATACCTCGGGCGGGGTCCACTGAAGCTTTCTTT. Translation: CSVIPRAGSTEAFF.